The table lists the clone carrying this T cell receptor beta chain with a count of one. Antigen unknown. Clones were read by immunoSEQ multiplex PCR, and TCRdb kept only the in-frame ones, dropping some. The sample consists of 120,000 or so clones, about 91% of them appearing once. This sample was taken from a study of T cell responses to AZD1222 COVID-19 vaccine. Study information: Some second doses came at about 4 weeks and others at about 12 weeks; these were pooled. The study's findings and limits: Sampled repertoires all dated from after the peak T cell response.

With 4 bases removed from V and 2 bases from J, the gap between germline ends came to 14 bases. The CDR3 is 16 residues long. Germline V gene data show CDR1 as ENHRY and CDR2 as SYGVKD. This receptor was identified in an adult in good health. The material sequenced was peripheral blood, taken on day 0 of AZD1222 vaccination. V usage is TRBV10-3 and J usage is TRBJ2-2, with D possibly TRBD2 on 5 matching bases. The CDR3 loop is CAISVSRGINTGELFF. The CDR3 DNA reads TGTGCCATCAGTGTTAGCCGAGGGATTAACACCGGGGAGCTGTTTTTT.